The next 20 T cell receptor beta chains were all read from a single sample in a study of shared clonotypes between healthy human individuals. Sequencing was performed with immunoSEQ multiplex PCR; in TCRdb, only in-frame clones are kept and a portion is missing. The sample yields about 1 million clones, around 75% seen once. The sample was memory CD4+ T cells sorted from blood. Subset of the sample: CD45RA-negative fraction. These receptors all come from a man in his late teens or twenties in good health.

The chain couples TRBV27 to TRBJ1-5; D possibly corresponds to TRBD1 (6 bases). V lost 2 bases and J 2 bases, leaving 13 bases between the germline ends. There are 16 residues in the CDR3. Germline CDR1 MNHEY, CDR2 SMNVEV (reference sequence). The CDR3 spells CASSLTGTSGNQPQHF. The DNA of the CDR3 is TGTGCCAGCAGTTTAACAGGGACCTCGGGCAATCAGCCCCAGCATTTT.

This chain connects TRBV12-5 to TRBJ2-3; D is unresolved. The germline V and J ends were trimmed by 1 base and 3 bases, with 17 bases remaining between them. The CDR3 runs 17 residues. Germline values: CDR1 LGHNT, CDR2 FRNRAP. The CDR3 coding sequence is TGTGCTAGTGGTTTGGAGATTACAGCGATTCGGACAGATACGCAGTATTTT. Amino acids: CASGLEITAIRTDTQYF.

Worth noting for this clone: The same CDR3 is also encoded by other DNA sequences in this sample. V usage is TRBV4-3 and J usage is TRBJ1-2; tentatively, D is TRBD1 (6 bases). Trimming shortened V by 2 bases and J by 2 bases, and 9 bases separated the two germline ends. From germline, CDR1 is LGHNA and CDR2 YSLEER. This CDR3 is built from 14 residues. The CDR3 DNA reads TGCGCCAGCAGCCAACAGGGGACGAACTATGGCTACACCTTC. Its translation: CASSQQGTNYGYTF.

This sequence joins TRBV9 and TRBJ2-3; TRBD2 agrees at 14 bases. CDR1 and CDR2 (germline): SGDLS, YYNGEE. Trimming at V came to 0 bases and at J to 5 bases, leaving 2 bases not matched to a gene. The length of the CDR3 is 16 residues. CDR3 DNA: TGTGCCAGCAGCGTAGCCGGGACTAGCGGGAGAGATACGCAGTATTTT. Translated: CASSVAGTSGRDTQYF.

The chain is built from TRBV27 and TRBJ2-1, with TRBD2 matching 8 bases. This CDR3 is built from 16 residues. The trim removed 4 bases at V and 0 bases at J, leaving 5 bases unmatched. CDR1 MNHEY and CDR2 SMNVEV come from the germline V gene (reference sequence). The chain's CDR3 is CASSSERGSSYNEQFF. The CDR3 DNA reads TGTGCCAGCAGTTCAGAGCGGGGGAGCTCCTACAATGAGCAGTTCTTC.

The chain couples TRBV19 to TRBJ1-5; D possibly corresponds to TRBD1 (6 bases). The CDR3 covers 15 residues. Between the trimmed V and J ends, which lost 10 bases and 2 bases, there was a span of 18 bases. In germline, CDR1 is LNHDA, CDR2 SQIVND (reference sequence). In nucleotides, the CDR3 is TGTGCCACCGGAGGGGGTATGGGAGGCAATCAGCCCCAGCATTTT. It specifies CATGGGMGGNQPQHF.

This clone was picked up a small number of times. The chain links TRBV9 to TRBJ1-1; D ambiguous. Germline CDR1 is SGDLS and CDR2 is YYNGEE. Deletions cut 0 bases from V and 6 bases from J, with 9 bases between. This CDR3 spans 13 amino acids. The CDR3 sequence: CASSVELQSEAFF. CDR3 in DNA: TGTGCCAGCAGCGTAGAATTACAGTCTGAAGCTTTCTTT. Looking up the rest from reference TRBV9 and TRBJ1-1 gives the full variable domain: DSGVTQTPKHLITATGQRVTLRCSPRSGDLSVYWYQQSLDQGLQFLIQYYNGEERAKGNILERFSAQQFPDLHSELNLSSLELGDSALYFCASSVELQSEAFFGQGTRLTVV.

This clone was counted a single time. The chain couples TRBV28 to TRBJ2-7, with unresolved D. This CDR3 region has 16 residues. Germline loops: CDR1 MDHEN, CDR2 SYDVKM. V gave up 3 bases and J gave up 2 bases, with 17 bases separating them. CDR3 in amino acids: CASSLYTPLLAYEQYF. Here the CDR3 DNA reads TGTGCCAGCAGTTTGTATACCCCCTTACTTGCCTACGAGCAGTACTTC.

The table lists this clone with a few counts. V gene TRBV19 combines with J gene TRBJ1-4, with D perhaps matching TRBD1 (6 bases). Germline assignment: CDR1 LNHDA and CDR2 SQIVND (reference sequence). The CDR3 is 14 amino acids. Trimming cost V 7 bases and J 5 bases, with 14 bases left between them. The CDR3 coding sequence is TGTGCCAGTACCCGTGGAGGGGGGAATGAAAAACTGTTTTTT. Its translation is CASTRGGGNEKLFF.

V and J are TRBV2 and TRBJ2-1, with TRBD2 identical over 8 bases. Germline V CDR1 and CDR2: SNHLY, FYNNEI. V dropped 6 bases and J dropped 3; count of bases not matched to a gene: 7. This CDR3 is 15 amino acids long. The DNA of the CDR3 is TGTGCCAGCAGCCCGCGGGCGGGGGGCTACAATGAGCAGTTCTTC. It is translated as CASSPRAGGYNEQFF.

The V and J genes are TRBV5-1 and TRBJ2-1; D may be TRBD2 (6 bases). The CDR3 has 14 residues. Looked up from germline, CDR1 is SGHRS and CDR2 is YFSETQ. V was shortened by 5 bases and J by 8 bases, with 17 bases between the two germline ends. The CDR3 reads CASSNGGGWDEQFF. The CDR3 DNA sequence: TGCGCCAGCAGTAACGGCGGAGGGTGGGATGAGCAGTTCTTC.

This clone was picked up a small number of times. The CDR3 bases are TGTGCCAGCAGCCGACTGGGACTAGCTTCCCACGAGCAGTACTTC. This translates into CASSRLGLASHEQYF. This chain connects TRBV11-2 to TRBJ2-7, with 9 bases lining up with TRBD2. CDR3 length: 15 residues. Germline V CDR1 and CDR2: SGHAT, FQNNGV. The J segment lost 5 bases and the V segment lost 5 bases, leaving 10 bases of the junction unmatched.

This chain joins TRBV4-1 and TRBJ2-7, with 9 bases identical to TRBD1. In germline, CDR1 is MGHRA, CDR2 YSYEKL. J lost 3 bases, V lost 5 bases, and 5 bases had no gene match. The CDR3 has 14 residues. The CDR3 reads CASSEGQGLYEQYF. The CDR3 DNA sequence: TGCGCCAGCAGCGAAGGACAGGGGCTCTACGAGCAGTACTTC.

The V gene is TRBV10-3, the J gene TRBJ1-4; TRBD1 agrees at 7 bases. The CDR3 is 18 amino acids. The V and J ends lost 3 bases and 0 bases, in that order; junction bases with no gene match: 10. The V gene's germline CDR1 is ENHRY and CDR2 SYGVKD. CDR3 amino acids: CAISESKGAMATNEKLFF. Here the CDR3 DNA reads TGTGCCATCAGTGAATCGAAGGGGGCCATGGCAACTAATGAAAAACTGTTTTTT.

This clone was recorded once. The chain couples TRBV5-4 to TRBJ2-2; TRBD2 is a possible D gene (5 bases). V lost 4 bases and J 6 bases, leaving 22 bases between the germline ends. CDR1 and CDR2 (germline): SGHNT, YYREEE (reference sequence). The CDR3 runs 17 residues. The CDR3 loop is CASSPTSGVGGAGELFF. CDR3 DNA sequence: TGTGCCAGCAGCCCCACCTCCGGGGTGGGTGGGGCCGGGGAGCTGTTTTTT.

The chain has TRBV7-6 and TRBJ2-7; 9 bases line up with TRBD1. From germline, CDR1 is SGHVS and CDR2 FNYEAQ. The CDR3 consists of 14 residues. V lost 1 base to trimming and J lost 3 bases; unmatched junction nucleotides: 1. The CDR3 DNA follows: TGTGCCAGCAGCTTAGAGGGACAGGGCTACGAGCAGTACTTC. As protein: CASSLEGQGYEQYF.

This clone appeared a single time. This chain links TRBV30 with TRBJ2-3; TRBD1 agrees at 9 bases. From germline, CDR1 is GTSNPN and CDR2 SVGIG (reference sequence). V was clipped by 2 bases and J by 2 bases; unmatched bases: 5. CDR3 length: 15 residues. The CDR3 DNA follows: TGTGCCTGGAGTCTTGGACAGGGGTTCACAGATACGCAGTATTTT. Its protein product is CAWSLGQGFTDTQYF.

The genes are TRBV19 and TRBJ1-5, with TRBD1 identical over 11 bases. Trimming cost V 5 bases and J 4 bases; bases outside gene matches: 10. CDR1 and CDR2 (germline): LNHDA, SQIVND (reference sequence). The CDR3 runs to 17 residues. The DNA of the CDR3 is TGTGCCAGTAGTTGGACAGGGGGCAGAGTGGAAAATCAGCCCCAGCATTTT. Translated, it gives CASSWTGGRVENQPQHF.

The rearrangement uses TRBV5-6 and TRBJ2-4; 10 nucleotides align to TRBD1. The CDR3 extends over 14 amino acids. The ends lost 4 bases at V and 6 bases at J; junction bases unmatched: 4. The germline V gene has CDR1 SGHDT and CDR2 YYEEEE. The CDR3 DNA sequence: TGTGCCAGCAGCCGCGGGGACAGGGGAAACATTCAGTACTTC. Its protein product is CASSRGDRGNIQYF. The full variable domain, completed using reference TRBV5-6 and TRBJ2-4, is DAGVTQSPTHLIKTRGQQVTLRCSPKSGHDTVSWYQQALGQGPQFIFQYYEEEERQRGNFPDRFSGHQFPNYSSELNVNALLLGDSALYLCASSRGDRGNIQYFGAGTRLSVL.

V usage is TRBV18 and J usage is TRBJ2-7, with 8 bases that match TRBD1. V gave up 3 bases and J gave up 5 bases; unmatched junction bases: 6. This CDR3 spans 14 amino acids. Germline lookup yields CDR1 KGHSH and CDR2 LQKENI. CDR3 region: CASSPQTGVDEQYF. The CDR3 nucleotides are TGTGCCAGCTCACCTCAGACAGGGGTTGACGAGCAGTACTTC.